These 17 T cell receptor beta chains were sequenced from one sample in a study of blood T cell repertoires in COVID-19. The repertoire was sequenced with immunoSEQ multiplex PCR; TCRdb's copy has only in-frame clones and lacks some. This table has roughly 410,000 clones, about nine tenths appearing once. Sequenced material: peripheral blood. These receptors all come from a woman between 40 and 50 years old with COVID-19, enrolled during active disease.

CDR3 DNA sequence: TGTGCCAGCAGACCTGGACAGGGGGGGGCCAATCAGCCCCAGCATTTT. As protein: CASRPGQGGANQPQHF. The V gene is TRBV6-2 or TRBV6-3, the J gene TRBJ1-5, with 10 bases identical to TRBD1. CDR3 length equals 16 residues. The germline gives CDR1 MNHEY, CDR2 SVGEGT. V lost 6 bases and J lost 3; bases outside the gene matches: 8.

The J gene is TRBJ2-3, the V gene TRBV27; TRBD1 aligns across 9 bases. CDR1 is MNHEY, CDR2 SMNVEV, per germline (reference sequence). This CDR3 region has 15 residues. Trimming cost V 3 bases and J 2 bases; bases outside gene matches: 3. CDR3 protein: CASSFGTGLTDTQYF. CDR3 nucleotides: TGTGCCAGCAGTTTTGGGACAGGGCTCACAGATACGCAGTATTTT.

This clone was seen more than once but under ten times. The chain couples TRBV28 to TRBJ2-7; D unresolved. This CDR3 has 12 amino acids. V was cut by 5 bases and J by 4 bases, with 9 bases left in between. CDR1 MDHEN and CDR2 SYDVKM come from the germline V gene. CDR3 DNA sequence: TGTGCCAGCAGTCTTAACTGGTACGAGCAGTACTTC. Encoded protein: CASSLNWYEQYF.

The V gene is TRBV11-2, the J gene TRBJ1-2; D is undetermined. Trimming left V 1 base short and J 4 bases short, with 4 bases between. Germline V CDR1 and CDR2: SGHAT, FQNNGV. CDR3 length: 12 residues. The CDR3 spells CASSLGPYGYTF. Here the CDR3 DNA reads TGTGCCAGCAGCTTAGGGCCCTATGGCTACACCTTC. Variable domain in full (rest from reference TRBV11-2 and TRBJ1-2): EAGVAQSPRYKIIEKRQSVAFWCNPISGHATLYWYQQILGQGPKLLIQFQNNGVVDDSQLPKDRFSAERLKGVDSTLKIQPAKLEDSAVYLCASSLGPYGYTFGSGTRLTVV.

About this clone: Germline and junction disagree at one end, which may indicate a read error. The rearrangement links TRBV7-2 to TRBJ1-1, with D possibly TRBD1 on 6 matching bases. The CDR3 sequence is 14 residues long. Germline V gene lookup returns CDR1 SGHTA and CDR2 FQGNSA. The CDR3 DNA is TGTGCCAGCAGGTTAGAGGGACAATACACTGAAGCTTTCTTT. It yields the protein CASRLEGQYTEAFF.

The CDR3 sequence is CASSQDRGRHEQYF. DNA of the CDR3: TGTGCCAGCAGTCAGGACAGGGGGCGGCACGAGCAGTACTTC. This chain links TRBV27 with TRBJ2-7, with 11 bases lining up with TRBD1. The CDR3 covers 14 residues. Germline CDR1 reads MNHEY; CDR2 reads SMNVEV (reference sequence). The J segment lost 5 bases and the V segment lost 5 bases, leaving 5 bases of the junction unmatched.

Only one count was recorded for this clone. V and J are TRBV5-1 and TRBJ1-1; D is possibly TRBD1 (5 bases). With 4 bases removed from V and 5 bases from J, the gap between germline ends came to 18 bases. This CDR3 spans 15 amino acids. Germline V gives CDR1 SGHRS, CDR2 YFSETQ. The CDR3, as DNA: TGCGCCAGCAGCCCGGAGGGGTCGGGGAGAACTGAAGCTTTCTTT. This codes for CASSPEGSGRTEAFF.

This rearrangement joins TRBV7-8 to TRBJ2-3, with a weak D call TRBD2 (5 bases). CDR1 is SGHVS, CDR2 FQNEAQ, per germline. Between the trimmed V and J ends, which lost 1 base and 7 bases, there was a span of 12 bases. The CDR3 has 14 residues. This CDR3 is CASSLERSSHTQYF. The CDR3 nucleotides read TGTGCCAGCAGCTTAGAGCGGTCCTCTCATACGCAGTATTTT.

In DNA form, the CDR3 reads TGTGCCAGCAGCCCGAGGGGGGGTGGGGGGTCGTCAGATACGCAGTATTTT. Translation: CASSPRGGGGSSDTQYF. The V call is TRBV27, the J call TRBJ2-3, with D possibly TRBD2 on 7 matching bases. Trimming stripped 6 bases from V and 4 bases from J, with 23 bases between. Germline loops: CDR1 MNHEY, CDR2 SMNVEV (reference sequence). The CDR3 is made up of 17 amino acids.

The DNA for the CDR3 is TGCAGCGTTACCCCATCCTCGCGGGGCGCGGATGGCTACACCTTC. Amino acid sequence: CSVTPSSRGADGYTF. The chain carries TRBV29-1 and TRBJ1-2; TRBD1 might be the D (5 bases). The ends were cut back, 5 bases at V and 6 bases at J, with 22 bases in the middle. This CDR3 region has 15 residues. CDR1 is SQVTM and CDR2 is ANQGSEA in the germline V gene.

The chain couples TRBV7-9 to TRBJ1-2; possibly TRBD1 for D (5 bases). V gave up 3 bases and J gave up 4 bases, with 18 bases separating them. The germline V gene encodes CDR1 SEHNR and CDR2 FQNEAQ (reference sequence). This CDR3 is 16 amino acids long. The DNA of the CDR3 is TGTGCCAGCAGCTTGCAGGGAGGGGATTTTAGCTATGGCTACACCTTC. Protein product: CASSLQGGDFSYGYTF.

This chain uses TRBV11-2 with TRBJ2-5, with D possibly TRBD1 on 5 matching bases. The CDR3 runs 17 residues. Deletions cut 0 bases from V and 5 bases from J, with 19 bases between. Looked up from germline, CDR1 is SGHAT and CDR2 is FQNNGV. CDR3 in DNA: TGTGCCAGCAGCTTAGATCTATGGCGGCAGGGCGACGAGACCCAGTACTTC. Protein product: CASSLDLWRQGDETQYF.

This clone was detected only a few times. This chain joins TRBV27 and TRBJ2-7, with a weak D call TRBD1 (6 bases). This CDR3 contains 15 residues. Trimming cost V 5 bases and J 0 bases, with 14 bases left between them. The germline V gene has CDR1 MNHEY and CDR2 SMNVEV (reference sequence). Here the CDR3 reads CASSGGHTPSYEQYF. The CDR3 DNA sequence: TGTGCCAGCAGTGGGGGACATACCCCCTCCTACGAGCAGTACTTC.

This rearrangement joins TRBV6-4 to TRBJ1-2, with 9 bases lining up with TRBD1. The germline V gene has CDR1 MRHNA and CDR2 SNTAGT. J lost 4 bases, V lost 4 bases, and 7 bases had no gene match. CDR3 length equals 15 residues. The CDR3 region is CASSVGTGIGYGYTF. For the CDR3, the DNA is TGTGCCAGCAGTGTCGGGACAGGGATAGGCTATGGCTACACCTTC.

The chain is built from TRBV28 and TRBJ1-6, with TRBD1 matching over 7 bases. The CDR3 extends over 16 amino acids. J was trimmed by 8 bases and V by 4 bases; bases with no gene match: 11. CDR1 is MDHEN, CDR2 SYDVKM, per germline. For the CDR3, the DNA is TGTGCCAGCAGTTCGAAATCGACAGGGCTGGATTCACCCCTCCACTTT. This encodes CASSSKSTGLDSPLHF.

The count of this clone is one. The genes are TRBV12-3 or TRBV12-4 and TRBJ1-2; D gene uncertain. Trimming took off 0 bases at V and 0 bases at J, with 2 bases between the two ends. CDR3 length: 13 amino acids. CDR3 protein: CASSLASNYGYTF. The DNA for the CDR3 is TGTGCCAGCAGTTTAGCCTCTAACTATGGCTACACCTTC.

The chain couples TRBV19 to TRBJ1-1; D remains ambiguous. Trimming took 2 bases from V and 0 from J, leaving 10 bases between them. This CDR3 contains 15 residues. Germline V lookup: CDR1 LNHDA, CDR2 SQIVND (reference sequence). CDR3 nucleotide sequence: TGTGCCAGTAGTATAATGTGGGCCATGAACACTGAAGCTTTCTTT. This sequence encodes CASSIMWAMNTEAFF.